A single sample gave rise to the 11 T cell receptor beta chains below, sequenced in a study of shared clonotypes between healthy human individuals. TCRdb keeps only in-frame clones here, not all; method: immunoSEQ multiplex PCR. The table has roughly 640,000 clones, 74% seen once. Sequenced sample: memory CD4+ T cells sorted from blood. The sample's subset: CD45RA-negative fraction. All receptors come from a young woman in good health.

The chain employs TRBV6-5 and TRBJ1-3; D may be TRBD1 (6 bases). The CDR3 is made up of 13 amino acids. V lost 11 bases and J lost 4, with 15 bases in between. The germline CDR1 and CDR2 sequences are MNHEY and SVGAGI. DNA for the CDR3: TGTGCCGCCAGTCGACAGGACGGAAACACCATATATTTT. Protein product: CAASRQDGNTIYF.

This clone has only one observation. The genes are TRBV5-1 and TRBJ1-2, with D possibly TRBD1 on 6 matching bases. Germline CDR1 and CDR2: SGHRS and YFSETQ. V was cut by 1 base and J by 4 bases, with 11 bases left in between. The CDR3 has 14 residues. The CDR3 coding sequence is TGCGCCAGCAGCTTGTCAGGGGAGCCCTATGGCTACACCTTC. It encodes CASSLSGEPYGYTF. Supplemented by reference TRBV5-1 and TRBJ1-2, the full variable domain reads KAGVTQTPRYLIKTRGQQVTLSCSPISGHRSVSWYQQTPGQGLQFLFEYFSETQRNKGNFPGRFSGRQFSNSRSEMNVSTLELGDSALYLCASSLSGEPYGYTFGSGTRLTVV.

The chain links TRBV18 to TRBJ1-5, with 10 bases aligning to TRBD1. From germline, CDR1 is KGHSH and CDR2 LQKENI. V lost 2 bases and J lost 5; bases outside the gene matches: 3. CDR3 length equals 15 residues. CDR3 sequence: CASSPGTGDHQPQHF. The CDR3 region has the DNA TGTGCCAGCTCACCAGGGACAGGGGATCATCAGCCCCAGCATTTT.

CDR3 loop: CASSLYRTYGYTF. DNA for the CDR3: TGCGCCAGCAGCTTATACAGGACCTATGGCTACACCTTC. The chain employs TRBV5-1 and TRBJ1-2, with D maybe TRBD1 (5 bases). This CDR3 is 13 amino acids long. V was trimmed by 2 bases and J by 4 bases, leaving 9 bases between them. Germline-derived CDR1 and CDR2 are SGHRS and YFSETQ.

The V call is TRBV10-2, the J call TRBJ1-2; D not certain. Germline V CDR1 and CDR2: WSHSY, SAAADI. With 0 bases removed from V and 2 bases from J, the gap between germline ends came to 7 bases. The CDR3 spans 14 residues. The DNA of the CDR3 is TGCGCCAGCAGTGAGTCGAGTGCAAACTATGGCTACACCTTC. It encodes CASSESSANYGYTF.

The chain uses TRBV28 and TRBJ2-1; D possibly corresponds to TRBD1 (6 bases). V lost 5 bases and J lost 6, with 20 bases in between. Germline values: CDR1 MDHEN, CDR2 SYDVKM. The CDR3 runs to 16 residues. CDR3 sequence (DNA): TGTGCCAGCAGTCGCCTTCAGGGGCGAGTTACCAATGAGCAGTTCTTC. Translation gives CASSRLQGRVTNEQFF.

There are a few counts of this clone. This same CDR3 is encoded by further DNA sequences in the sample. V is TRBV10-3 and J is TRBJ2-7; no firm D call. The V and J ends lost 4 bases and 1 base respectively, with 2 bases between them. The V gene's germline CDR1 is ENHRY and CDR2 SYGVKD. CDR3 size: 11 residues. The CDR3, as DNA: TGTGCCATCAGTGCTTCCTACGAGCAGTACTTC. Protein: CAISASYEQYF.

This chain connects TRBV28 to TRBJ2-7; the match to TRBD2 covers 7 bases. Trimming cost V 5 bases and J 5 bases; bases outside gene matches: 15. The CDR3 is 16 amino acids. From germline, CDR1 is MDHEN and CDR2 SYDVKM. For the CDR3, the DNA is TGTGCCAGCAGTCCCCCTTTTGGGGGGGTTCACCACGAGCAGTACTTC. It translates to CASSPPFGGVHHEQYF.

V gene TRBV2 combines with J gene TRBJ2-2; D assignment may be TRBD1 or TRBD2 (5 bases each). CDR1 is SNHLY, CDR2 FYNNEI, per germline. This CDR3 region has 13 residues. The V end lost 4 bases, the J end lost 13 bases, and 16 bases lay between the germline ends. The CDR3 region has the DNA TGTGCCAGCAGTGGCCTTCGACAGAGCGGGCTGTTTTTT. Amino acids: CASSGLRQSGLFF.

J is TRBJ1-2 and V is TRBV19; D call uncertain. V lost 4 bases and J 5 bases, leaving 17 bases between the germline ends. The CDR3 spans 15 residues. Germline V gene lookup returns CDR1 LNHDA and CDR2 SQIVND (reference sequence). The CDR3, as DNA: TGTGCCAGTAGTACAGGAGGGAATTGGGCATATGGCTACACCTTC. It specifies CASSTGGNWAYGYTF.

Notes on this clone: With only one base between it and a far larger clone, this is likely a read error. Other DNA sequences of this sample code for an identical CDR3. This chain joins TRBV28 and TRBJ1-2, with D unclear. CDR1 is MDHEN, CDR2 SYDVKM, per germline. V gave up 4 bases and J gave up 11 bases, with 17 bases separating them. The CDR3 contains 13 residues. In nucleotides, the CDR3 is TGTGCCAGCAGTTCCAAGGTCCCCGTAGGTTACACCTTC. Amino acid sequence: CASSSKVPVGYTF.